The rows below give T cell receptor beta chains drawn from one sample of a study of blood T cells in healthy people across ages. TCRdb ran MiXCR on the 5' RACE reads and lists one entry per CDR3 protein. The sample includes 1 million or so distinct CDR3 sequences, under 55% seen only once; the top ten take under 20%. The sample consisted of blood. These receptor sequences come from a woman aged 55-70 years in good health. CDR3s include the opening cysteine and the closing phenylalanine or tryptophan.

len: 13; v_gene: TRBV3-1; CDR3aa: CASSQGGKQPQHF
len: 14; v_gene: TRBV20-1; CDR3aa: CSAALRGWEETQYF
len: 15; v_gene: TRBV9; CDR3aa: CASSPRLATTDTQYF
len: 15; v_gene: TRBV10-3; CDR3aa: CAISASGTPQETQYF
len: 15; v_gene: TRBV3-1; CDR3aa: CASSQVAGSTDTQYF
len: 15; v_gene: TRBV20-1; CDR3aa: CSARFPTGSYNEQFF
len: 15; v_gene: TRBV7-8; CDR3aa: CASSLAKRATDTQYF
len: 14; v_gene: TRBV2; CDR3aa: CASSGWGTQETQYF
len: 14; v_gene: TRBV29-1; CDR3aa: CSVAGHDVYNEQFF
len: 16; v_gene: TRBV14; CDR3aa: CASSARLAGLPYEQYF
len: 13; v_gene: TRBV27; CDR3aa: CASKAGGHNEQFF
len: 14; v_gene: TRBV7-9; CDR3aa: CASSTWTPGGEQYF
len: 13; v_gene: TRBV29-1; CDR3aa: CSVESAGRRMQFF
len: 14; v_gene: TRBV5-1; CDR3aa: CASSFRGFMDEQFF